The rows below give T cell receptor beta chains drawn from one sample of a study of cytomegalovirus exposure and HLA in healthy donors. The repertoire was sequenced with immunoSEQ multiplex PCR; TCRdb's copy has only in-frame clones and lacks some. The sample comprises more than 150,000 clones, 65% to 85% of which are singletons, and around 4% rests with the top ten. Sequences were obtained from PBMCs. The receptors derive from a man aged 45-65 years in good health and CMV-seronegative. Each CDR3 is given with its conserved first and last residue. The D gene is left open where the match is weak. For some rows the clone size is stated as once, few or many, or as a class when expanded; others skip it.

d_gene | abundance | len | j_gene | v_gene | CDR3nt | CDR3aa
TRBD1 | . | 15 | TRBJ1-6 | TRBV27 | TGTGCCAGCCAGACCCTGACAGGGGTAAATTCACCCCTCCACTTT | CASQTLTGVNSPLHF
TRBD1 | once | 15 | TRBJ2-5 | TRBV7-2 | TGTGCCAGCAGCCCCGGGACAGGCCTTTGGGAGACCCAGTACTTC | CASSPGTGLWETQYF
TRBD2 | . | 15 | TRBJ2-7 | TRBV11-2 | TGTGCCAGCAGCTTAGCGGGGGGTATGGTTTACGAGCAGTACTTC | CASSLAGGMVYEQYF
. | . | 14 | TRBJ1-6 | TRBV4-3 | TGCGCCAGCAGCCAAGACAGGGTTTATTCACCCCTCCACTTT | CASSQDRVYSPLHF
. | . | 13 | TRBJ1-1 | TRBV11-2 | TGTGCCAGCAGCCCGGGAACGAACACTGAAGCTTTCTTT | CASSPGTNTEAFF
TRBD1 | . | 14 | TRBJ1-5 | TRBV6-5 | TGTGCCAGCAGGGGGACAGGGGTGCGTCAGCCCCAGCATTTT | CASRGTGVRQPQHF
TRBD1 | few | 14 | TRBJ2-7 | TRBV7-3 | TGTGCCAGCAGCTCGTCCGGGACAGGGTCAAAGCAGTACTTC | CASSSSGTGSKQYF
. | . | 15 | TRBJ2-5 | TRBV27 | TGTGCCAGCAGTTTGGAGCGGGCCGGCGGAGAGACCCAGTACTTC | CASSLERAGGETQYF
TRBD1 | few | 15 | TRBJ1-6 | TRBV4-2 | TGTGCCAGCAGCCAAACCGGGACAGGGAATTCACCCCTCCACTTT | CASSQTGTGNSPLHF
TRBD1 | once | 15 | TRBJ2-3 | TRBV9 | TGTGCCAGCAGCCCGAGGACAGGGTCCACAGATACGCAGTATTTT | CASSPRTGSTDTQYF
. | few | 13 | TRBJ1-2 | TRBV7-9 | TGTGCCAGCAGCTTACAGGGGCGCTATGGCTACACCTTC | CASSLQGRYGYTF
. | . | 14 | TRBJ2-7 | TRBV4-3 | TGCGCCAGCAGCCAAGAGAGGATTATCACCGAGCAGTACTTC | CASSQERIITEQYF
. | . | 12 | TRBJ1-3 | TRBV10-3 | TGTGCCATCCAGGGGTCTGGGGACACCATATATTTT | CAIQGSGDTIYF
TRBD2 | . | 15 | TRBJ2-7 | TRBV10-3 | TGTGCCATCAGTGAGTCGAGCGGGGTAACCTACGAGCAGTACTTC | CAISESSGVTYEQYF
TRBD1 | . | 14 | TRBJ1-5 | TRBV7-9 | TGCGCCAGCAGCTTAGGACAGGGGAATCAGCCCCAGCATTTT | CASSLGQGNQPQHF
. | . | 11 | TRBJ1-4 | TRBV30 | TGTGCCTGGAGTCTAAATGAAAAACTGTTTTTT | CAWSLNEKLFF
TRBD2 | . | 19 | TRBJ2-1 | TRBV19 | TGTGCCAGTAGCCTGTCCGGGACTAGCGGGGGGGGACGTTACAATGAGCAGTTCTTC | CASSLSGTSGGGRYNEQFF
TRBD2 | . | 16 | TRBJ2-6 | TRBV19 | TGTGCCAGTAGTCCCCGGGGGGGGTCTGGGGCCAACGTCCTGACTTTC | CASSPRGGSGANVLTF
. | . | 13 | TRBJ2-3 | TRBV11-2 | TGTGCCAGCAGCTTTGGCCGGGGAGATACGCAGTATTTT | CASSFGRGDTQYF
TRBD2 | . | 14 | TRBJ2-5 | TRBV15 | TGTGCCACCAGCACCTATAGCGGGCAAGAGACCCAGTACTTC | CATSTYSGQETQYF
TRBD2 | . | 17 | TRBJ2-1 | TRBV7-9 | TGTGCCAGCAGTCTTCCGAGGTTTGCGGGGGGGCCGGGTGAGCAGTTCTTC | CASSLPRFAGGPGEQFF
. | . | 14 | TRBJ1-1 | TRBV27 | TGTGCCAGCAGTTTACGAACTACGAACACTGAAGCTTTCTTT | CASSLRTTNTEAFF
. | . | 12 | TRBJ2-5 | TRBV29-1 | TGCAGCGTCTTGAGCGTCCAAGAGACCCAGTACTTC | CSVLSVQETQYF
. | . | 16 | TRBJ1-6 | TRBV15 | TGTGCCACCAGCAGAAAACAGATCCCCTATAATTCACCCCTCCACTTT | CATSRKQIPYNSPLHF
. | once | 13 | TRBJ2-1 | TRBV7-3 | TGTGCCAGCAGCTCCGGGTCCTACAATGAGCAGTTCTTC | CASSSGSYNEQFF
. | few | 17 | TRBJ2-1 | TRBV15 | TGTGCCACCAGCAGAGATCAGGGCAGAAGCTCCTACAATGAGCAGTTCTTC | CATSRDQGRSSYNEQFF
. | . | 16 | TRBJ2-5 | TRBV10-1 | TGCGCCAGCAGTGAGTCGATCTATGCAGGGGAAGAGACCCAGTACTTC | CASSESIYAGEETQYF
TRBD2 | medium-sized | 17 | TRBJ2-1 | TRBV27 | TGTGCCAGCAGTTTACCCAGTTTTAGCGGGGGGAACAATGAGCAGTTCTTC | CASSLPSFSGGNNEQFF
TRBD2 | . | 16 | TRBJ2-1 | TRBV30 | TGTGCCTGGAGGACCATTGGGAGCGGGAATCACAATGAGCAGTTCTTC | CAWRTIGSGNHNEQFF
TRBD1 | . | 15 | TRBJ1-6 | TRBV4-1 | TGCGCCAGCAGCCTCGGACAGGGGGATAATTCACCCCTCCACTTT | CASSLGQGDNSPLHF